These 23 T cell receptor beta chains share one sample of origin, sequenced in a study of T cells after posttransplantation cyclophosphamide. Sampled 1 year posttransplant, controls received myeloablative marrow transplants, methotrexate and a calcineurin inhibitor. The protocol was immunoSEQ multiplex PCR, while the TCRdb copy is restricted to in-frame clones and leaves out a portion. The repertoire consists of roughly 15,000 clones, with 80% to 90% occurring once and the leading ten covering 3.5%. Here the sequenced sample was PBMCs, taken after an allogeneic stem cell transplant with a calcineurin inhibitor and methotrexate. These receptors came from a male patient in his fifties or sixties who received an allogeneic stem cell transplant from an unrelated donor, was CMV-positive, and had chronic GVHD only. Some T cells may possibly be graft donor cells.

The genes are TRBV7-3 and TRBJ2-1; tentative D call: TRBD2 (6 bases). The CDR3 contains 14 residues. Germline V gene data show CDR1 as SGHTA and CDR2 as FQGTGA. V lost 2 bases and J 5 bases, leaving 10 bases between the germline ends. The CDR3 region has the DNA TGTGCCAGCAGCTTACGGGGGTCCAACAATGAGCAGTTCTTC. Residues: CASSLRGSNNEQFF.

CDR3 protein: CASSLLGSEAFF. CDR3 nucleotides: TGCGCCAGCAGCTTGTTGGGGAGTGAAGCTTTCTTT. The chain has TRBV5-1 and TRBJ1-1; no clear D gene. CDR3 size: 12 residues. The germline V gene encodes CDR1 SGHRS and CDR2 YFSETQ. Trimming cost V 1 base and J 7 bases, with 8 bases left between them.

Only one count was recorded for this clone. The J gene is TRBJ1-2, the V gene TRBV11-3, with 8 bases aligning to TRBD1. Germline CDR1 reads SGHNT; CDR2 reads YENEEA. The ends lost 5 bases at V and 4 bases at J; junction bases unmatched: 6. The CDR3 spans 14 residues. The CDR3 region is CASSPDRGGYGYTF. CDR3 nucleotide sequence: TGTGCCAGCAGCCCAGACAGGGGCGGCTATGGCTACACCTTC.

This chain links TRBV9 with TRBJ2-2; possible D gene TRBD2, 6 bases. The V end was cut by 0 bases, the J end by 4 bases, with 10 bases between. Per germline, CDR1 SGDLS and CDR2 YYNGEE. The CDR3 extends over 15 amino acids. The CDR3 nucleotides are TGTGCCAGCAGCGTAGTCGGGGGAGGCACCGGGGAGCTGTTTTTT. Translating it yields CASSVVGGGTGELFF.

The gene calls are TRBV29-1 and TRBJ1-2, with 9 bases identical to TRBD1. The junction had 8 bases not matched to a gene; V was cut back by 5 bases and J by 4 bases. Looked up from germline, CDR1 is SQVTM and CDR2 is ANQGSEA. This CDR3 comprises 14 residues. The CDR3: CSVSTGGAGYGYTF. CDR3 DNA sequence: TGCAGCGTTAGCACAGGGGGCGCCGGCTATGGCTACACCTTC.

The chain is built from TRBV5-1 and TRBJ1-1; D remains unclear. The CDR3 has 14 residues. Deletions cut 6 bases from V and 6 bases from J, with 18 bases between. Germline CDR1 SGHRS, CDR2 YFSETQ. The CDR3: CASTPGGRVSEAFF. The CDR3 nucleotides are TGCGCCAGCACCCCAGGCGGGAGGGTCTCTGAAGCTTTCTTT.

The chain uses TRBV28 and TRBJ2-3; D might be TRBD2 (5 bases). The CDR3 loop spans 15 amino acids. The germline V and J ends were trimmed by 1 base and 6 bases, with 14 bases remaining between them. CDR1 and CDR2 (germline): MDHEN, SYDVKM. DNA for the CDR3: TGTGCCAGCAGTTTATCCGTCTTAACGGGGGATACGCAGTATTTT. This translates into CASSLSVLTGDTQYF.

This clone was observed once. V usage is TRBV19 and J usage is TRBJ2-7; D unresolved. Germline CDR1 LNHDA, CDR2 SQIVND (reference sequence). The V end was cut by 9 bases, the J end by 5 bases, with 23 bases between. This CDR3 comprises 15 residues. The CDR3 loop is CASSIYGQRVDEQYF. The CDR3, as DNA: TGTGCCAGCTCTATTTATGGCCAACGGGTCGACGAGCAGTACTTC.

This chain joins TRBV19 and TRBJ2-1; 7 nucleotides agree with TRBD2. CDR1 is LNHDA, CDR2 SQIVND, per germline (reference sequence). J gave up 0 bases and V 4 bases, and 6 bases lay outside the gene matches. CDR3 size: 16 residues. CDR3 in DNA: TGTGCCAGTAGTAAGATAGCGGGTAGCTCCTACAATGAGCAGTTCTTC. This sequence encodes CASSKIAGSSYNEQFF.

The chain joins TRBV5-4 to TRBJ2-5; a possible D gene is TRBD1 (7 bases). The germline gives CDR1 SGHNT, CDR2 YYREEE (reference sequence). The V and J ends lost 4 bases and 7 bases respectively, with 17 bases between them. This CDR3 spans 14 amino acids. The CDR3 region has the DNA TGTGCCAGCAGCAATAAGGGGGCGGAGGGGACCCAGTACTTC. It encodes CASSNKGAEGTQYF.

The V gene is TRBV7-9, the J gene TRBJ1-4, with 9 bases lining up with TRBD1. The CDR3 has 15 residues. The trim removed 5 bases at V and 5 bases at J, leaving 6 bases unmatched. The germline gives CDR1 SEHNR, CDR2 FQNEAQ (reference sequence). The CDR3 protein is CASSPPGTGNEKLFF. In DNA form, the CDR3 reads TGTGCCAGCAGCCCTCCCGGGACAGGGAATGAAAAACTGTTTTTT.

J is TRBJ1-1 and V is TRBV19; possible D gene TRBD1, 5 bases. The CDR3 is made up of 13 amino acids. V was pared by 3 bases and J by 6 bases, with 11 bases between. Germline CDR1 is LNHDA and CDR2 is SQIVND (reference sequence). CDR3 bases: TGTGCCAGTAGTATCGGAGGGGTTGCTGAAGCTTTCTTT. This translates into CASSIGGVAEAFF. Filled out from reference TRBV19 and TRBJ1-1, the complete variable domain reads DGGITQSPKYLFRKEGQNVTLSCEQNLNHDAMYWYRQDPGQGLRLIYYSQIVNDFQKGDIAEGYSVSREKKESFPLTVTSAQKNPTAFYLCASSIGGVAEAFFGQGTRLTVV.

This clone was observed once. The chain links TRBV7-6 to TRBJ2-1; TRBD2 aligns across 9 bases. The V gene's germline CDR1 is SGHVS and CDR2 FNYEAQ. The J segment lost 2 bases and the V segment lost 2 bases, leaving 13 bases of the junction unmatched. This CDR3 has 19 residues. This chain's CDR3 is CASSLRGAGGGEAYNEQFF. The CDR3 nucleotides read TGTGCCAGCAGCTTACGGGGAGCGGGGGGTGGGGAAGCCTACAATGAGCAGTTCTTC. The entire variable domain, with the rest obtained from reference TRBV7-6 and TRBJ2-1, is as follows: GAGVSQSPRYKVTKRGQDVALRCDPISGHVSLYWYRQALGQGPEFLTYFNYEAQQDKSGLPNDRFSAERPEGSISTLTIQRTEQRDSAMYRCASSLRGAGGGEAYNEQFFGPGTRLTVL.

The gene calls are TRBV9 and TRBJ2-1, with 11 bases identical to TRBD2. The CDR3 has 16 amino acids. The germline gives CDR1 SGDLS, CDR2 YYNGEE. V was pared by 4 bases and J by 7 bases, with 10 bases of the junction left unmatched. CDR3 sequence: CASSLPTSGAENEQFF. The CDR3 DNA is TGTGCCAGCAGCTTACCGACTAGCGGGGCGGAGAATGAGCAGTTCTTC. Full variable domain (missing parts from reference TRBV9 and TRBJ2-1): DSGVTQTPKHLITATGQRVTLRCSPRSGDLSVYWYQQSLDQGLQFLIQYYNGEERAKGNILERFSAQQFPDLHSELNLSSLELGDSALYFCASSLPTSGAENEQFFGPGTRLTVL.

The V and J genes are TRBV27 and TRBJ2-7; TRBD1 aligns across 8 bases. The V gene end was trimmed by 6 bases and the J gene end by 5 bases; junction bases not matched to a gene: 15. This CDR3 contains 16 residues. The germline CDR1 and CDR2 sequences are MNHEY and SMNVEV (reference sequence). In nucleotides, the CDR3 is TGTGCCAGCAGCGACATAACAGGGGGTATAGGTCACGAGCAGTACTTC. Amino acid sequence: CASSDITGGIGHEQYF.

The V call is TRBV28, the J call TRBJ2-7; 7 nucleotides align to TRBD1. The CDR3 totals 13 residues. Germline CDR1 reads MDHEN; CDR2 reads SYDVKM. The ends lost 10 bases at V and 4 bases at J; junction bases unmatched: 10. The CDR3 region has the DNA TGTGCCACCACAACAGGGGCTATTTACGAGCAGTACTTC. Protein product: CATTTGAIYEQYF.

The chain uses TRBV6-1 and TRBJ2-7; perhaps TRBD2 as D (5 bases). Per the germline V gene, CDR1 is MNHNS and CDR2 is SASEGT. This CDR3 is 13 amino acids long. The ends were cut back, 6 bases at V and 5 bases at J, with 14 bases in the middle. CDR3 in amino acids: CASRTRVWDEQYF. The CDR3 nucleotides read TGTGCCAGCAGGACGAGGGTATGGGACGAGCAGTACTTC.

The genes are TRBV6-5 and TRBJ2-7, with D unresolved. V was shortened by 3 bases and J by 6 bases, with 12 bases between the two germline ends. The CDR3 totals 13 residues. Germline V gene sequence: CDR1 MNHEY, CDR2 SVGAGI. The DNA of the CDR3 is TGTGCCAGCAGTTATTTCCCGAGGTCCGAGCAGTACTTC. It specifies CASSYFPRSEQYF.

The V call is TRBV5-6, the J call TRBJ2-7; D perhaps matches TRBD1 (6 bases). The CDR3 covers 15 residues. V lost 0 bases and J lost 2, with 12 bases in between. From germline, CDR1 is SGHDT and CDR2 YYEEEE. CDR3 nucleotide sequence: TGTGCCAGCAGCTTGGCTCTCAGGGGCGCCTACGAGCAGTACTTC. Protein sequence: CASSLALRGAYEQYF.

The chain is built from TRBV7-3 and TRBJ2-3; 8 bases are shared with TRBD2. This CDR3 region has 15 residues. Trimming cost V 5 bases and J 6 bases; bases outside gene matches: 10. From germline, CDR1 is SGHTA and CDR2 FQGTGA. The CDR3 DNA reads TGTGCCAGCAGCCTCCAGCGGGGGCCCACGGATACGCAGTATTTT. Its protein is CASSLQRGPTDTQYF.

The V and J genes are TRBV2 and TRBJ1-5; TRBD1 matches 7 bases. The CDR3 is 15 residues long. The germline CDR1 and CDR2 sequences are SNHLY and FYNNEI. V gave up 3 bases and J gave up 2 bases; unmatched junction bases: 4. Written as DNA, the CDR3 is TGTGCCAGCAGTGACAGGGGGTATGGCAATCAGCCCCAGCATTTT. Amino acid sequence: CASSDRGYGNQPQHF.

For this clone: Other DNA sequences in the sample encode the same CDR3. V gene TRBV23-1 combines with J gene TRBJ2-1; TRBD2 is a possible D gene (5 bases). TRBV23-1 has ORF status, its function being uncertain. The CDR3 extends over 16 amino acids. With 4 bases removed from V and 8 bases from J, the gap between germline ends came to 21 bases. The CDR3 loop reads CASSLSLSGPLDEQFF. The CDR3 region has the DNA TGCGCCAGCAGTCTTTCGTTAAGCGGTCCTCTCGATGAGCAGTTCTTC.

The chain uses TRBV11-2 and TRBJ2-7, with unresolved D. Trimming took 1 base from V and 4 from J, leaving 5 bases between them. Germline V lookup: CDR1 SGHAT, CDR2 FQNNGV. CDR3 length: 12 residues. CDR3 loop: CASSLGRYEQYF. In nucleotides, the CDR3 is TGTGCCAGCAGCTTAGGCAGGTACGAGCAGTACTTC.